These 16 T cell receptor beta chains were all obtained from the same sample, sequenced in a study of siplizumab effects on memory and regulatory T cells. The assay was immunoSEQ multiplex PCR, and TCRdb's table has in-frame clones only and misses some. The table includes about 110,000 clones, more than 90% detected once. The material sequenced was CD4+ T cells sorted from blood. Source of these receptors: a human donor in good health.

The rearrangement links TRBV5-4 to TRBJ2-3; D gene unclear. The CDR3 is 15 residues long. CDR1 is SGHNT, CDR2 YYREEE, per germline (reference sequence). V was shortened by 2 bases and J by 1 base, with 11 bases between the two germline ends. DNA for the CDR3: TGTGCCAGCAGCTTTCCCCGGGCTGGCACAGATACGCAGTATTTT. Amino acids: CASSFPRAGTDTQYF.

The chain combines TRBV29-1 with TRBJ2-5, with D possibly being TRBD2 (5 bases). Trimming left V 4 bases short and J 5 bases short, with 11 bases between. The CDR3 runs 12 residues. Germline CDR1 SQVTM, CDR2 ANQGSEA. The CDR3 DNA follows: TGCAGCGTTGTACGGGATAGCGAGACCCAGTACTTC. This gives the protein CSVVRDSETQYF. Full variable domain (missing parts from reference TRBV29-1 and TRBJ2-5): SAVISQKPSRDICQRGTSLTIQCQVDSQVTMMFWYRQQPGQSLTLIATANQGSEATYESGFVIDKFPISRPNLTFSTLTVSNMSPEDSSIYLCSVVRDSETQYFGPGTRLLVL.

The chain uses TRBV19 and TRBJ2-3, with TRBD2 identical over 11 bases. The CDR3 is 15 amino acids. Germline V gene sequence: CDR1 LNHDA, CDR2 SQIVND (reference sequence). V shed 5 bases, J shed 4 bases, and the junction held 5 bases outside the gene matches. The CDR3 is CASSFGLAGSDTQYF. The CDR3 DNA is TGTGCCAGTAGTTTCGGACTAGCGGGTTCAGATACGCAGTATTTT.

This clone has only one observation. The chain employs TRBV6-1 and TRBJ1-2; maybe TRBD1 (6 bases). The CDR3 extends over 13 amino acids. The V end lost 6 bases, the J end lost 5 bases, and 13 bases lay between the germline ends. Germline assignment: CDR1 MNHNS and CDR2 SASEGT. The CDR3 DNA is TGTGCCAGCAGGTACACAGGGCTGTATGGCTACACCTTC. It is translated as CASRYTGLYGYTF.

This chain links TRBV19 with TRBJ1-6; no definite D call. V was clipped by 1 base and J by 5 bases, with 12 bases between them. Germline CDR1 reads LNHDA; CDR2 reads SQIVND (reference sequence). There are 16 residues in the CDR3. The CDR3: CASSIGGGTDNSPLHF. CDR3 nucleotide sequence: TGTGCCAGTAGTATAGGAGGAGGCACGGATAATTCACCCCTCCACTTT.

V is TRBV7-9 and J is TRBJ2-5, with D uncertain. This CDR3 contains 11 residues. Trimming took 6 bases from V and 4 from J, leaving 6 bases between them. The V gene's germline CDR1 is SEHNR and CDR2 FQNEAQ (reference sequence). In nucleotides, the CDR3 is TGTGCCAGCAGTCTTTTAGAGACCCAGTACTTC. This sequence encodes CASSLLETQYF.

This clone was observed a single time. At one boundary the junction diverges from the germline segment, which might be a read error. The J gene is TRBJ2-5, the V gene TRBV18; no reliable D call. CDR3 length: 13 amino acids. Germline CDR1 is KGHSH and CDR2 is LQKENI. CDR3 in DNA: TGTGCCAGCTCCCCACGGACGCAAGAGACCCAGTACTTC. Translating it yields CASSPRTQETQYF.

The rearrangement joins TRBV5-4 to TRBJ1-1; 10 bases match TRBD1. V trimming: 4 bases; J trimming: 4 bases; junction bases outside the gene matches: 7. Germline V gene data show CDR1 as SGHNT and CDR2 as YYREEE (reference sequence). CDR3 length equals 15 residues. As DNA, the CDR3 is TGTGCCAGCAGCCCTACTAGGACAGGGGGCACTGAAGCTTTCTTT. Translated, it gives CASSPTRTGGTEAFF.

The CDR3 spells CASSLTRSSLNEQFF. CDR3 DNA sequence: TGTGCCAGCAGCTTAACCAGATCCTCACTCAATGAGCAGTTCTTC. V is TRBV7-3 and J is TRBJ2-1; D gene unclear. Germline CDR1 SGHTA, CDR2 FQGTGA. V lost 0 bases, J lost 6 bases, and 12 bases lay in between. This CDR3 region has 15 residues.

The chain joins TRBV10-3 to TRBJ1-3; 7 bases map to TRBD1. CDR3 size: 14 residues. Germline CDR1 ENHRY, CDR2 SYGVKD. Trimming took 3 bases from V and 1 from J; bases not matched to a gene: 0. The CDR3 nucleotides read TGTGCCATCAGTGAACAGGGGTCTGGAAACACCATATATTTT. It encodes CAISEQGSGNTIYF.

The J gene is TRBJ2-3, the V gene TRBV5-1; 8 bases are a match to TRBD2. The J segment lost 9 bases and the V segment lost 5 bases, leaving 5 bases of the junction unmatched. Germline CDR1 and CDR2: SGHRS and YFSETQ. The CDR3 has 12 amino acids. The CDR3 sequence: CASRSSGDTQYF. The DNA for the CDR3 is TGCGCCAGCAGGAGTAGCGGGGACACGCAGTATTTT.

The chain joins TRBV30 to TRBJ2-1; 8 nucleotides agree with TRBD2. The V gene end was trimmed by 5 bases and the J gene end by 1 base; junction bases not matched to a gene: 4. The CDR3 is made up of 14 amino acids. Per the germline V gene, CDR1 is GTSNPN and CDR2 is SVGIG (reference sequence). The CDR3, as DNA: TGTGCCTGGGGGGCGGGAGGATCCTACAATGAGCAGTTCTTC. Its translation is CAWGAGGSYNEQFF.

In regard to this clone: One end of the junction does not line up with germline, which may come from a read error. The rearrangement uses TRBV7-9 and TRBJ2-1, with unresolved D. This CDR3 has 14 amino acids. The germline V gene encodes CDR1 SEHNR and CDR2 FQNEAQ (reference sequence). CDR3 coding DNA: TGTGCCAGCAGCTTAGAGACTGAGATATCCGAGCGGTTCTTC. This codes for CASSLETEISERFF.

The chain employs TRBV9 and TRBJ2-5; TRBD2 matches at 14 bases. Germline CDR1 is SGDLS and CDR2 is YYNGEE. The CDR3 spans 15 residues. With V trimmed by 3 bases and J by 5 bases, 3 bases remained unmatched. The CDR3 DNA reads as TGTGCCAGCAGCGGGACTAGCGGGAGGACGGAGACCCAGTACTTC. This codes for CASSGTSGRTETQYF.

The rearrangement links TRBV5-1 to TRBJ1-2; 7 nucleotides line up with TRBD1. CDR3 length equals 13 residues. After removal of 1 base from V and 7 bases from J, the junction contained 4 bases not matched to a gene. The germline V gene encodes CDR1 SGHRS and CDR2 YFSETQ. CDR3 loop: CASSLTGAVGYTF. The CDR3 nucleotides read TGCGCCAGCAGCTTGACAGGGGCCGTTGGCTACACCTTC.

The V gene is TRBV5-1, the J gene TRBJ2-7; TRBD2 matches 16 bases. The V gene end was trimmed by 4 bases and the J gene end by 2 bases; junction bases not matched to a gene: 6. The CDR3 sequence is 17 residues long. Germline-derived CDR1 and CDR2 are SGHRS and YFSETQ. The CDR3 spells CASSIGTSGRVPYEQYF. The CDR3 DNA reads as TGCGCCAGCAGCATCGGGACTAGCGGGAGGGTGCCCTACGAGCAGTACTTC.